The TCR beta chain described here comes from a study of blood T cell repertoires in COVID-19. About the research overall: Whether acute or convalescent, the COVID-19 samples came from the United States, Italy and Spain. From T cells, B-cell-depleted T cells, or PBMCs came the material, which was cDNA or gDNA.

Per the original methods: Scientists estimated how many nucleated cells there were by amplifying reference gene primers. The protocol was immunoSEQ multiplex PCR, while the TCRdb copy is restricted to in-frame clones and leaves out a portion. The V and J calls and clone size are taken from that table; D and trimming were inferred from the DNA. Here the sample spans more than 100,000 clones, about four fifths being singletons. With V trimmed by 7 bases and J by 4 bases, 6 bases remained unmatched. The CDR3 is 13 amino acids. CDR1 is MDHEN and CDR2 is SYDVKM in the germline V gene. The gene calls are TRBV28 and TRBJ1-1; 7 bases map to TRBD1. This sequence was found in a woman aged 60-75 years with active or convalescent COVID-19. Sequences were obtained from peripheral blood. The CDR3 DNA sequence: TGTGCCAGCAATCTTAACAGGGGCACTGAAGCTTTCTTT. The encoded protein is CASNLNRGTEAFF.